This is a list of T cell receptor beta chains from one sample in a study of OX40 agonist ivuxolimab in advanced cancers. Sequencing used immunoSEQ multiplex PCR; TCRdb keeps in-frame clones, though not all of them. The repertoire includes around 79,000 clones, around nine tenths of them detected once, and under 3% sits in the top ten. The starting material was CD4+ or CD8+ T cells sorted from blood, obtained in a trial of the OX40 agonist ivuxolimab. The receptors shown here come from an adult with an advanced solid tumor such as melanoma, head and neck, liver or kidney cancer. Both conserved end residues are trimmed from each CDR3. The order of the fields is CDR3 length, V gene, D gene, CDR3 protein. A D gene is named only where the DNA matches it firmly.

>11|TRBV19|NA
ASSLQDTDTQY
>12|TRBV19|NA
ASSSADSSYEQY
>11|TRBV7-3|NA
ASSPARGETQY
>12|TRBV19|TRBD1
ASTRDRGLTEAF
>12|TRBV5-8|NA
ASSLGGRTDTQY
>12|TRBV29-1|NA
SVEGTGRPGELF
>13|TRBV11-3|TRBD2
ASSSISGVYNEQF
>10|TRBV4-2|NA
ASSNAPYEQY
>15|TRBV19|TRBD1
ASSTNRGELGKNIQY
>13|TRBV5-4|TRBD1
ASSAQGPANEKLF
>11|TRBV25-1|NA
ASRGPGFDEQY
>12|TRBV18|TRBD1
ASSPDRVNTEAF
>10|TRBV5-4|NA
ASSLDLSRQY
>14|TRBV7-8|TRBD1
ASRLPGQGQKDTQY
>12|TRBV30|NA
AWSVWLNTGELF
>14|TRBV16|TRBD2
ASSPIPGLGPYEQY
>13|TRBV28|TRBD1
ASRRPGQGFYEQY
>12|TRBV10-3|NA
AISGNGGNTEAF
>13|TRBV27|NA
ASSLYSGFSYEQY
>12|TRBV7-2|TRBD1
ASSEGQGGNTIY
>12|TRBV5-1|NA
ASQPGPTPYEQY
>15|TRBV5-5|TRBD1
ASSSRGQGEPGNTIY
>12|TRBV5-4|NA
ASSPGGPGDTQY
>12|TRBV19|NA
ASSYIDPNQPQH
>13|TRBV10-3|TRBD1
AISESGQGVHEQY
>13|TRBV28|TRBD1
ASTLGGTANYGYT
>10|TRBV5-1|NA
ASSLVSDGYT
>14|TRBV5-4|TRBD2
ASSLVSGRVSDTQY
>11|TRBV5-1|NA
ASSPGALHEQY
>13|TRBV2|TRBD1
ASLPGTGFSSEQF
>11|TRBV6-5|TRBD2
ASRGGRTETQY
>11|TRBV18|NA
ASSATEGYEQY